This T cell receptor beta chain was sequenced during a study of blood T cell repertoires in COVID-19. Study in general: The cDNA or gDNA used as material had been derived from T cells, B-cell-depleted T cells, or PBMCs.

Methods used by the authors: For nucleated cells, counts were estimated from reference gene primer amplification. TCRdb's copy holds only in-frame clones and misses some; the assay was immunoSEQ multiplex PCR. That table furnishes V, J and clone size, whereas the DNA furnished D and trimming. The table shows about 200,000 clones, with 83% occurring only once. Sequenced input: peripheral blood. The clonotype was recovered from a woman aged 40 to 50 with active or convalescent COVID-19.

The CDR3 DNA reads as TGTGCCAGCAGCTTATTCAGCGGCCCCTACGAGCAGTACTTC. Residues: CASSLFSGPYEQYF. This sequence joins TRBV7-8 and TRBJ2-7, with D possibly being TRBD2 (5 bases). Trimming took off 2 bases at V and 2 bases at J, with 10 bases between the two ends. Germline assignment: CDR1 SGHVS and CDR2 FQNEAQ. The CDR3 extends over 14 amino acids.